These 32 T cell receptor beta chains came from one sample sequenced in a study of blood T cell repertoires in COVID-19. Clones were read by immunoSEQ multiplex PCR, and TCRdb kept only the in-frame ones, dropping some. The sample shows more than 95,000 clones, roughly 85% of them seen only once. Sequences were obtained from peripheral blood. The receptors were gathered from a human donor in a cohort sampled during active COVID-19.

For the CDR3, the DNA is TGTGCCAGCACTTTCGGGGGGGCTAGCAATCAGCCCCAGCATTTT. Translation: CASTFGGASNQPQHF. V usage is TRBV28 and J usage is TRBJ1-5; possible D gene TRBD1, 6 bases. Germline V gene lookup returns CDR1 MDHEN and CDR2 SYDVKM. The CDR3 sequence is 15 residues long. Trimming left V 7 bases short and J 0 bases short, with 13 bases between. The variable domain in full, with the rest retrieved from reference TRBV28 and TRBJ1-5, is DVKVTQSSRYLVKRTGEKVFLECVQDMDHENMFWYRQDPGLGLRLIYFSYDVKMKEKGDIPEGYSVSREKKERFSLILESASTNQTSMYLCASTFGGASNQPQHFGDGTRLSIL.

This chain connects TRBV9 to TRBJ1-6; D unclear. Germline CDR1 reads SGDLS; CDR2 reads YYNGEE. There are 15 residues in the CDR3. The germline V and J ends were trimmed by 4 bases and 0 bases, with 8 bases remaining between them. CDR3 protein: CASSPESSYNSPLHF. In nucleotides, the CDR3 is TGTGCCAGCAGCCCCGAGAGCTCCTATAATTCACCCCTCCACTTT.

This clone was detected a few times. The rearrangement uses TRBV19 and TRBJ2-2; TRBD2 is a possible D gene (6 bases). This CDR3 spans 15 amino acids. V was trimmed by 8 bases and J by 3 bases, leaving 16 bases between them. Germline V gene data show CDR1 as LNHDA and CDR2 as SQIVND (reference sequence). The CDR3 protein is CASSWSTSYTGELFF. The CDR3 nucleotides are TGTGCCAGTTCCTGGTCGACTAGTTACACCGGGGAGCTGTTTTTT.

V and J are TRBV28 and TRBJ2-3; 8 bases fit TRBD2. J was trimmed by 3 bases and V by 6 bases; bases with no gene match: 8. The germline gives CDR1 MDHEN, CDR2 SYDVKM. CDR3 length equals 15 residues. The DNA of the CDR3 is TGTGCCAGCAGACCCGGGGGGGCTGGGACAGATACGCAGTATTTT. This codes for CASRPGGAGTDTQYF.

The chain links TRBV7-9 to TRBJ2-3, with 8 positions matching TRBD2. J gave up 4 bases and V 4 bases, and 19 bases lay outside the gene matches. This CDR3 contains 19 residues. Germline lookup yields CDR1 SEHNR and CDR2 FQNEAQ (reference sequence). In DNA, the CDR3 is TGTGCCAGCAGCTCCCGAGCGGGGGACGCAGCGGGGGAAGCAGATACGCAGTATTTT. Translated: CASSSRAGDAAGEADTQYF.

V and J are TRBV5-1 and TRBJ2-3; 7 bases are a match to TRBD1. Germline lookup yields CDR1 SGHRS and CDR2 YFSETQ. The CDR3 has 15 amino acids. V shed 0 bases and J 2 bases; nucleotides not matched to a gene: 3. DNA for the CDR3: TGCGCCAGCAGCTTGGAGACAGGGCCCACAGATACGCAGTATTTT. Translation gives CASSLETGPTDTQYF.

This clone was seen more than once but under ten times. The chain combines TRBV2 with TRBJ1-1, with 12 bases aligning to TRBD1. The CDR3 runs 15 residues. CDR1 SNHLY and CDR2 FYNNEI come from the germline V gene. Trimming cost V 7 bases and J 5 bases; bases outside gene matches: 8. For the CDR3, the DNA is TGTGCCAGCAATCCGGGACAGGGGGCTCGGACTGAAGCTTTCTTT. Encoded protein: CASNPGQGARTEAFF.

This clone was seen many times. The chain employs TRBV19 and TRBJ1-3; D is uncertain. The germline gives CDR1 LNHDA, CDR2 SQIVND (reference sequence). Trimming stripped 7 bases from V and 0 bases from J, with 10 bases between. This CDR3 region has 14 residues. CDR3 coding DNA: TGTGCCAGTACCCTGGCCATCTCTGGAAACACCATATATTTT. This gives the protein CASTLAISGNTIYF.

This clone was seen only once. The chain has TRBV24-1 and TRBJ1-2; TRBD1 is a possible D gene (6 bases). V gave up 4 bases and J gave up 4 bases, with 12 bases separating them. Germline V gives CDR1 KGHDR, CDR2 SFDVKD. This CDR3 is built from 14 residues. The CDR3 spells CATSEVGQSYGYTF. The CDR3 DNA is TGTGCCACCAGTGAGGTCGGACAGAGCTATGGCTACACCTTC.

This chain uses TRBV5-5 with TRBJ2-6; possible D gene TRBD1, 6 bases. Germline CDR1 reads SGHKS; CDR2 reads YYEKEE (reference sequence). Trimming removed 0 bases at V and 0 bases at J, with 16 bases between. This CDR3 is 19 amino acids long. The CDR3 region is CASSLESGRGTSGANVLTF. CDR3 DNA: TGTGCCAGCAGCTTGGAGTCGGGCAGGGGTACCTCTGGGGCCAACGTCCTGACTTTC.

This clone was observed once. This sample also contains other DNA sequences that code for the same CDR3. The chain uses TRBV28 and TRBJ2-3, with unresolved D. Germline V CDR1 and CDR2: MDHEN, SYDVKM. Trimming removed 2 bases at V and 3 bases at J, with 6 bases between. The CDR3 consists of 13 residues. The chain's CDR3 is CASSLPGTDTQYF. The DNA of the CDR3 is TGTGCCAGCAGTTTACCCGGGACAGATACGCAGTATTTT.

The rearrangement links TRBV13 to TRBJ2-2, with TRBD1 matching over 8 bases. Losses at the gene ends were 5 bases for V and 9 bases for J; bases not matched to a gene: 11. The CDR3 extends over 15 amino acids. Germline V gene sequence: CDR1 PRHDT, CDR2 FYEKMQ (reference sequence). This CDR3 reads CASSQGQGRARELFF. The CDR3 bases are TGTGCCAGCAGCCAAGGACAGGGTAGGGCCCGGGAGCTGTTTTTT.

This chain uses TRBV30 with TRBJ1-1; a possible D gene is TRBD1 (6 bases). The CDR3 consists of 13 residues. The V and J ends lost 5 bases and 3 bases respectively, with 13 bases between them. Germline values: CDR1 GTSNPN, CDR2 SVGIG (reference sequence). In DNA form, the CDR3 reads TGTGCCTGGGCACAGGGACGGGACACTGAAGCTTTCTTT. Encoded protein: CAWAQGRDTEAFF. The whole variable domain, filled in from reference TRBV30 and TRBJ1-1, reads SQTIHQWPATLVQPVGSPLSLECTVEGTSNPNLYWYRQAAGRGLQLLFYSVGIGQISSEVPQNLSASRPQDRQFILSSKKLLLSDSGFYLCAWAQGRDTEAFFGQGTRLTVV.

The V and J genes are TRBV7-2 and TRBJ1-2, with D perhaps TRBD1 (5 bases). Per the germline V gene, CDR1 is SGHTA and CDR2 is FQGNSA. CDR3 length: 13 amino acids. V was pared by 2 bases and J by 7 bases, with 11 bases between. The CDR3 sequence is CASSLRRDRGYTF. The CDR3 DNA sequence: TGTGCCAGCAGCTTACGCAGGGATCGTGGCTACACCTTC.

The rearrangement joins TRBV2 to TRBJ2-7, with D tentatively TRBD1 (5 bases). The germline V gene encodes CDR1 SNHLY and CDR2 FYNNEI. The CDR3 length is 16 residues. The germline V and J ends were trimmed by 0 bases and 0 bases, with 12 bases remaining between them. This CDR3 reads CASSEARLGLSYEQYF. The DNA for the CDR3 is TGTGCCAGCAGTGAAGCGCGGCTGGGGCTCTCCTACGAGCAGTACTTC.

The chain has TRBV27 and TRBJ1-1; tentatively, D is TRBD1 (6 bases). The CDR3 covers 13 residues. Trimming cost V 5 bases and J 8 bases, with 15 bases left between them. Germline lookup yields CDR1 MNHEY and CDR2 SMNVEV (reference sequence). CDR3 amino acids: CASSPRTALEAFF. In nucleotides, the CDR3 is TGTGCCAGCAGTCCACGGACAGCCCTAGAAGCTTTCTTT.

This chain links TRBV15 with TRBJ2-7, with D possibly matching TRBD1 (8 bases). Trimming stripped 1 base from V and 5 bases from J, with 15 bases between. The CDR3 length is 15 residues. Germline V gene data show CDR1 as LNHNV and CDR2 as YYDKDF (reference sequence). The DNA for the CDR3 is TGTGCCACCAGCAGAGTCCCACAGGGGGGGAACGAGCAGTACTTC. Translated, it gives CATSRVPQGGNEQYF.

This rearrangement joins TRBV3-1 (or the pseudogene TRBV3-2) to TRBJ1-2, with 9 bases that match TRBD1. Unmatched junction bases numbered 12, after V lost 0 bases and J lost 7 bases. The germline CDR1 and CDR2 sequences are LGHDT and YNNKEL (reference sequence). The CDR3 is 17 residues long. The CDR3 coding sequence is TGTGCCAGCAGCCAAGAGGTCAGGGACAGGGAAAAAATTGGCTACACCTTC. This translates into CASSQEVRDREKIGYTF.

The chain carries TRBV7-2 and TRBJ2-7, with D possibly being TRBD1 (5 bases). V was trimmed by 5 bases and J by 3 bases, leaving 14 bases between them. This CDR3 has 14 residues. Germline loops: CDR1 SGHTA, CDR2 FQGNSA. The CDR3 nucleotides are TGTGCCAGCAGCCCCAGGTGGGGCAACTACGAGCAGTACTTC. This gives the protein CASSPRWGNYEQYF.

V gene TRBV7-9 combines with J gene TRBJ2-5; a weak D match, TRBD2 (7 bases). Germline CDR1 and CDR2: SEHNR and FQNEAQ (reference sequence). V lost 3 bases, J lost 5 bases, and 25 bases lay in between. The CDR3 is made up of 18 amino acids. The CDR3 sequence: CASSFGKVRGADWETQYF. The CDR3 DNA reads as TGTGCCAGCAGCTTTGGGAAGGTCCGGGGGGCAGATTGGGAGACCCAGTACTTC.

This clone was recorded a few times. This rearrangement joins TRBV19 to TRBJ2-1; maybe TRBD2 (6 bases). Looked up from germline, CDR1 is LNHDA and CDR2 is SQIVND (reference sequence). This CDR3 is 13 amino acids long. V lost 6 bases, J lost 7 bases, and 13 bases lay in between. In DNA, the CDR3 is TGTGCCAGTAGCAGGGACTGGACAAATGAGCAGTTCTTC. This gives the protein CASSRDWTNEQFF.

This clone was seen more than once but under ten times. Here the CDR3 DNA reads TGTGCCAGCAGCCAGCGGGGCTATGGCTACACCTTC. Protein sequence: CASSQRGYGYTF. The V gene is TRBV16, the J gene TRBJ1-2; no firm D call. The V gene lost 3 bases and the J gene lost 4 bases, with 6 bases spanning the gap. Germline loops: CDR1 KGHSY, CDR2 FQNENV. CDR3 length: 12 amino acids. The full variable domain, with the rest looked up from reference TRBV16 and TRBJ1-2, is GEEVAQTPKHLVRGEGQKAKLYCAPIKGHSYVFWYQQVLKNEFKFLISFQNENVFDETGMPKERFSAKCLPNSPCSLEIQATKLEDSAVYFCASSQRGYGYTFGSGTRLTVV.

This chain uses TRBV30 with TRBJ1-2; weak D call: TRBD1 (6 bases). The ends were cut back, 1 base at V and 5 bases at J, with 8 bases in the middle. CDR1 is GTSNPN, CDR2 SVGIG, per germline (reference sequence). The CDR3 consists of 12 residues. The CDR3 DNA follows: TGTGCCTGGAGTGCCACAGGGTATGGCTACACCTTC. Its protein product is CAWSATGYGYTF.

The chain uses TRBV30 and TRBJ2-2; 7 nucleotides align to TRBD1. The CDR3 sequence is 13 residues long. V shed 5 bases, J shed 6 bases, and the junction held 6 bases outside the gene matches. Germline V gene sequence: CDR1 GTSNPN, CDR2 SVGIG (reference sequence). CDR3 amino acids: CAWEIGGPGELFF. DNA for the CDR3: TGTGCCTGGGAAATAGGGGGCCCCGGGGAGCTGTTTTTT.

The chain employs TRBV7-8 and TRBJ1-2; D ambiguous. The germline V gene has CDR1 SGHVS and CDR2 FQNEAQ. The CDR3 is 16 residues long. Trimming shortened V by 1 base and J by 6 bases, and 18 bases separated the two germline ends. The CDR3 reads CASSLGREDIVDGYTF. DNA for the CDR3: TGTGCCAGCAGCTTAGGGCGGGAAGATATTGTTGATGGCTACACCTTC.

J is TRBJ2-3 and V is TRBV7-2; 9 bases line up with TRBD1. Germline V CDR1 and CDR2: SGHTA, FQGNSA. The trim removed 5 bases at V and 2 bases at J, leaving 8 bases unmatched. The CDR3 consists of 16 residues. In nucleotides, the CDR3 is TGTGCCAGCAGCCTCGCCGGGACAGGGACCACAGATACGCAGTATTTT. It translates to CASSLAGTGTTDTQYF.

V and J are TRBV7-2 and TRBJ1-1, with 8 bases lining up with TRBD1. Germline loops: CDR1 SGHTA, CDR2 FQGNSA. This CDR3 spans 16 amino acids. Trimming cost V 0 bases and J 5 bases; bases outside gene matches: 8. CDR3 bases: TGTGCCAGCAGCTTAGCCGGAAGCAGGGGGCGGACTGAAGCTTTCTTT. This sequence encodes CASSLAGSRGRTEAFF.

The chain has TRBV3-1 (or the pseudogene TRBV3-2) and TRBJ2-4; D possibly corresponds to TRBD1 (7 bases). Germline CDR1 LGHDT, CDR2 YNNKEL (reference sequence). Trimming cost V 4 bases and J 7 bases, with 14 bases left between them. The CDR3 is 14 residues long. The DNA for the CDR3 is TGTGCCAGCAGCCTCAGGGGGGCGGGTAACATTCAGTACTTC. As protein: CASSLRGAGNIQYF.

This chain joins TRBV21-1 and TRBJ2-2; TRBD1 is taken as the D call from the table, unchecked against the DNA. TRBV21-1 is a recognized pseudogene. The CDR3 consists of 19 residues. CDR3: CASSKKLCVRPGATGELFF. The CDR3, as DNA: TGTGCCAGCAGCAAAAAGTTATGCGTGAGGCCAGGGGCCACCGGGGAGCTGTTTTTT.

This rearrangement joins TRBV5-1 to TRBJ2-1, with 8 positions matching TRBD1. The germline CDR1 and CDR2 sequences are SGHRS and YFSETQ. J lost 8 bases, V lost 3 bases, and 4 bases had no gene match. This CDR3 has 13 amino acids. The CDR3 DNA sequence: TGCGCCAGCAGCTCGACAGGGGCTGATGAGCAGTTCTTC. This codes for CASSSTGADEQFF.

The chain is built from TRBV30 and TRBJ2-1, with TRBD2 matching 10 bases. Germline CDR1 GTSNPN, CDR2 SVGIG (reference sequence). This CDR3 is 14 amino acids long. The trim removed 2 bases at V and 6 bases at J, leaving 4 bases unmatched. The CDR3 here is CAWSQAGGTNEQFF. The CDR3 DNA is TGTGCCTGGAGTCAAGCGGGGGGGACCAATGAGCAGTTCTTC.

The chain employs TRBV28 and TRBJ2-7, with 7 nucleotides matching TRBD1. The V segment lost 5 bases and the J segment 0 bases; nucleotides outside the gene matches: 10. Germline-derived CDR1 and CDR2 are MDHEN and SYDVKM. This CDR3 region has 16 residues. The CDR3 nucleotides read TGTGCCAGCAGTCTACAGGGGCGATCCCTCTCCTACGAGCAGTACTTC. Encoded protein: CASSLQGRSLSYEQYF.